This T cell receptor (beta chain) was recovered during a study of a mutant IDH1 vaccine in newly diagnosed glioma. Points on this clone: What it recognizes is unknown.

Time point defined: week 35, safety follow-up. With topical imiquimod, each dose of the vaccine consisted of 300 ug of mutant IDH1 20-mer peptide. CDR1 and CDR2 (germline): MGHRA, YSYEKL. Trimming shortened V by 4 bases and J by 6 bases, and 15 bases separated the two germline ends. The CDR3 covers 15 residues. Profiled with immunoSEQ multiplex PCR; TCRdb holds only in-frame clones, not every one. There are about 45,000 clones in the sample; approximately 92% occur only once, and about 2.1% lies in the top ten. The specimen comprised PBMCs, sampled from a glioma patient whose treatment included an IDH1 peptide vaccine. This clonotype was sampled from a man aged 50 to 60 with glioma. The chain is built from TRBV4-1 and TRBJ1-4; D is possibly TRBD1 (5 bases). In nucleotides, the CDR3 is TGCGCCAGCAGCCCCCAGGGAGGTAGAGATGAAAAACTGTTTTTT. Amino acids: CASSPQGGRDEKLFF.